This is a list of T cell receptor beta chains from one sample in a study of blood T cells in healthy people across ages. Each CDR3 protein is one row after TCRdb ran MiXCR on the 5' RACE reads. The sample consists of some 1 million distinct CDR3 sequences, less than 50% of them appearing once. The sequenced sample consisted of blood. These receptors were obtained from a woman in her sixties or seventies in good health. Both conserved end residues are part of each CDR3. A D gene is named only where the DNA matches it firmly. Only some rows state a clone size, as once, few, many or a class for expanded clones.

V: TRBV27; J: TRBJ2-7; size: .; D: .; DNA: TGTGCCAGCAGTTTATGGGCGGGACGGGACGAGCAGTACTTC; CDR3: CASSLWAGRDEQYF
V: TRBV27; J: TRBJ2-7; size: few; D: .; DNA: TGTGCCAGCAGTTTAACCCCGAATGAGTACGAGCAGTACTTC; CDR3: CASSLTPNEYEQYF
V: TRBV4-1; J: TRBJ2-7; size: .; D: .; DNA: TGCGCCAGCAGCCAAGGGACGGCCAGAACCTACGAGCAGTACTTC; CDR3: CASSQGTARTYEQYF
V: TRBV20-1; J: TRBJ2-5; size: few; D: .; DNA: TGCAGTGCTAGAGACGTTTACAGGGCTCAAGAGACCCAGTACTTC; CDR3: CSARDVYRAQETQYF
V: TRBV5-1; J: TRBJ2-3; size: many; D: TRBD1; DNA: TGCGCCAGCAGCTTTCGGGACAGGGGGACAGATACGCAGTATTTT; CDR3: CASSFRDRGTDTQYF
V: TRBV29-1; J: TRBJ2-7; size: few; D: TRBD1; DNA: TGCAGCGTTGAAGGGGACAGCTTCCACGAGCAGTACTTC; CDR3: CSVEGDSFHEQYF
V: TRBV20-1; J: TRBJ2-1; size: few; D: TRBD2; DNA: TGCAGTGCTAGATCCACCCCGGGACTAGCGGGAGAGGCCTACAATGAGCAGTTCTTC; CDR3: CSARSTPGLAGEAYNEQFF
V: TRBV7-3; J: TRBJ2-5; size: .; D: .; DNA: TGTGCCAGCAGCCTAACACGGCCCGAGACCCAGTACTTC; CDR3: CASSLTRPETQYF
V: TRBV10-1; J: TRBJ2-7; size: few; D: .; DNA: TGCGCCAGCAGTGAGCCTGGTACCTACGAGCAGTACTTC; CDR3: CASSEPGTYEQYF
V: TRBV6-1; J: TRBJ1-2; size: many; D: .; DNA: TGTGCCAGCAGTGAAATCGGGTACTATGGCTACACCTTC; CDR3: CASSEIGYYGYTF
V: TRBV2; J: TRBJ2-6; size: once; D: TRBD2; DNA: TGTGCCAGCAGTCTCCTAGCGGGCCTCTCTGGGACCAACGTCCTGACTTTC; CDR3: CASSLLAGLSGTNVLTF
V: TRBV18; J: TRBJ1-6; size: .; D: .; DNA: TGTGCCAGCTCACCAAGGAGCGACAGGCAAAATTCACCCCTCCACTTT; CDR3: CASSPRSDRQNSPLHF
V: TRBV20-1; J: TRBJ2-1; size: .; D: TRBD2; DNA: TGCAGTGCCGGGACTAGCGCCTACAATGAGCAGTTCTTC; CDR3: CSAGTSAYNEQFF
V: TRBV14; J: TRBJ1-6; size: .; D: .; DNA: TGTGCCAGCAGCAGATTGACAGGTTTTAGTTCACCCCTCCACTTT; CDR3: CASSRLTGFSSPLHF
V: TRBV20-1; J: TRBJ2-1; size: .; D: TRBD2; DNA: TGCAGTGCTAGTGACATATTTGGACTAGGCAACAATGAGCAGTTCTTC; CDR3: CSASDIFGLGNNEQFF
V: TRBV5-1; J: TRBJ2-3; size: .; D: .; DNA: TGCGCCAGCAGCCGGATTGGGGACAGCACAGATACGCAGTATTTT; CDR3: CASSRIGDSTDTQYF
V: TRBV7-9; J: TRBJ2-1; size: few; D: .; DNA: TGTGCCAGCAGCCGTCCAGGGGCTGGTGAGCAGTTCTTC; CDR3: CASSRPGAGEQFF
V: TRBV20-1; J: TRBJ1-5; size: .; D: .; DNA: TGCAGTGCTAGAGCCCCGCACGGGCAGCAGCCCCAGCATTTT; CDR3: CSARAPHGQQPQHF
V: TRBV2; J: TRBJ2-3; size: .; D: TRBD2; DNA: TGTGCCAGCCCAATAGCGGGTGGCACAGATACGCAGTATTTT; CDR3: CASPIAGGTDTQYF
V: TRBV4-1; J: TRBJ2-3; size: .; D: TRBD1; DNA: TGCGCCAGCAGCCAAGAAAGGGGGCTTCAAGATACGCAGTATTTT; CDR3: CASSQERGLQDTQYF
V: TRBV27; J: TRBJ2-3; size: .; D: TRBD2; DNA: TGTGCCAGCAGCGACCTAGCGGGAGTTGCAGATACGCAGTATTTT; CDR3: CASSDLAGVADTQYF
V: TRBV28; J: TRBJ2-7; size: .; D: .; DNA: TGTGCCAGCAGTACCCGGGACTGGGACTACGAGCAGTACTTC; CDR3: CASSTRDWDYEQYF
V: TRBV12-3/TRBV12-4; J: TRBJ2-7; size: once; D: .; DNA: TGTGCCAGCAGTTTTCAGGCAGGGTCCTCGAGGGAGCAGTACTTC; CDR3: CASSFQAGSSREQYF
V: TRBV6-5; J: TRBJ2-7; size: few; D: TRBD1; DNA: TGTGCCAGCAGTTACGGGCCTTGGAAGGGGGCGTCCTACGAGCAGTACTTC; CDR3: CASSYGPWKGASYEQYF
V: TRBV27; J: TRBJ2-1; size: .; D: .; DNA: TGTGCCAGCAGTCTCAGGTTCGGGGACAATGAGCAGTTCTTC; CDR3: CASSLRFGDNEQFF
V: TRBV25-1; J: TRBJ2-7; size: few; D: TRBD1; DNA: TGTGCCAGCAGCCCCGGACAGGGTCTGACCTACGAGCAGTACTTC; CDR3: CASSPGQGLTYEQYF
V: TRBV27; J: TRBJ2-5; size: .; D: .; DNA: TGTGCCAGCAGTTTATCGGACGGCAAAGAGACCCAGTACTTC; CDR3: CASSLSDGKETQYF
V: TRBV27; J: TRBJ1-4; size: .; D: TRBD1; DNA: TGTGCCAGCAGTTGGACAGGGGGCAACGAAAAACTGTTTTTT; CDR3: CASSWTGGNEKLFF
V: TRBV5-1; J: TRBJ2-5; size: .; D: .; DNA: TGCGCCAGCAGCTTTGGTGGACGGAGAGAGGAGACCCAGTACTTC; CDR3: CASSFGGRREETQYF
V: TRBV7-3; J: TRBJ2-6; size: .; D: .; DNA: TGTGCCAGCAGCCGAGAGGGCTCTGGGGCCAACGTCCTGACTTTC; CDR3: CASSREGSGANVLTF
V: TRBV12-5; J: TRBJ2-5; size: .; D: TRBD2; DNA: TGTGCTAGTGCCCAGACTAGCGGGAGTGTCGAGACCCAGTACTTC; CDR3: CASAQTSGSVETQYF
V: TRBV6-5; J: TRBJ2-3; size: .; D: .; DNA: TGTGCCAGCAGTTACGGCCTAGGAACAGATACGCAGTATTTT; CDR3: CASSYGLGTDTQYF
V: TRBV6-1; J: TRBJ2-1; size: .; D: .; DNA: TGTGCCAGCAGTGAGATTTTGGGTCGCCAGTTCTTC; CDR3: CASSEILGRQFF
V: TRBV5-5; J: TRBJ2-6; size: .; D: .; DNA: TGTGCCAGCAGCTTGGGAGAGGTCAGGGCTGCCTCTGGGGCCAACGTCCTGACTTTC; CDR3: CASSLGEVRAASGANVLTF
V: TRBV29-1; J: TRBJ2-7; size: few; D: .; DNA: TGCAGCGCGACGGACAGCTCCTACGAGCAGTACTTC; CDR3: CSATDSSYEQYF
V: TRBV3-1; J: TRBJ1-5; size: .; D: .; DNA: TGTGCCAGCAGCCGCTTTCCCGGTCAGCCCCAGCATTTT; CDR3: CASSRFPGQPQHF
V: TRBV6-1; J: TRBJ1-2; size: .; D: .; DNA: TGTGCCAGCAGCCCTACGACAGATACCCTAAGTGGCTACACCTTC; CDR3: CASSPTTDTLSGYTF
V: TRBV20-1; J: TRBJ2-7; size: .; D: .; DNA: TGCAGTACGCTGGGCCCAACTAGAAGGGAGCAGTACTTC; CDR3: CSTLGPTRREQYF
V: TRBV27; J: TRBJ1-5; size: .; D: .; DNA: TGTGCCAGCAGCTGGGGGGGTTCAGACAATCAGCCCCAGCATTTT; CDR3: CASSWGGSDNQPQHF
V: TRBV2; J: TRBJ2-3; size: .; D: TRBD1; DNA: TGTGCCAGCAGGGGACAGGGAGGCCCAGATACGCAGTATTTT; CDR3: CASRGQGGPDTQYF
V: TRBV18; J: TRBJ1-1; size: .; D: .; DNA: TGTGCCAGCTCATTTTTAGCTAACACTGAAGCTTTCTTT; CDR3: CASSFLANTEAFF
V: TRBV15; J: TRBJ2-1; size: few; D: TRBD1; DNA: TGTGCCACCAGCAGAGAGGTACAGGGGGCCTACAATGAGCAGTTCTTC; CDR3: CATSREVQGAYNEQFF
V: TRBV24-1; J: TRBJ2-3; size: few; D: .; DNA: TGTGCCACCAGTGATTTTGCCCAGCGGCCCACAGATACGCAGTATTTT; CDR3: CATSDFAQRPTDTQYF
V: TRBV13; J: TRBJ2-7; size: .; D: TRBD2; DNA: TGTGCCAGCAGCTTAACTAGCGGAGACGACGAGCAGTACTTC; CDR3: CASSLTSGDDEQYF
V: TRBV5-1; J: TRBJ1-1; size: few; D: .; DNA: TGCGCCAGCAGCTTGGACGGAAGAGGCCCTGAAGCTTTCTTT; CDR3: CASSLDGRGPEAFF
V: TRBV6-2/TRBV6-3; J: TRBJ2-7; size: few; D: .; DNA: TGTGCCAGCAGTTACTCTCCCCGACAGAGCTACGAGCAGTACTTC; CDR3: CASSYSPRQSYEQYF
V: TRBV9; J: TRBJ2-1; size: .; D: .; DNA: TGTGCCAGCCGGGGCGACGCCTACTACAGTGAGCAGTTCTTC; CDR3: CASRGDAYYSEQFF
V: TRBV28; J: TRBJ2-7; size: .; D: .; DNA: TGTGCCAGCAGTTTATCACAGTTCTACGAGCAGTACTTC; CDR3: CASSLSQFYEQYF